A single sample is the source of the 13 T cell receptor beta chains below, sequenced in a study of shared clonotypes between healthy human individuals. This table comes from immunoSEQ multiplex PCR, and its TCRdb copy is limited to in-frame clones, with some not included. This sample has millions of clones, with approximately 95% found just once. Source material: naive CD4+ T cells from PBMCs. Indicated subset: CD45RA+ positively selected. These receptors came from a man aged 18 to 29 in good health. Some clones in this sample may be carry-over from other donors' samples.

V usage is TRBV27 and J usage is TRBJ2-1; 9 nucleotides align to TRBD1. From germline, CDR1 is MNHEY and CDR2 SMNVEV (reference sequence). V shed 6 bases and J 3 bases; nucleotides not matched to a gene: 6. This CDR3 comprises 15 residues. CDR3 bases: TGTGCCAGCAGCCAGGACAGGGGCGGCTACAATGAGCAGTTCTTC. Residues: CASSQDRGGYNEQFF.

The rearrangement joins TRBV28 to TRBJ2-5; 10 bases agree with TRBD2. The CDR3 totals 17 residues. The V and J ends lost 4 bases and 4 bases, in that order; junction bases with no gene match: 12. Germline V gene sequence: CDR1 MDHEN, CDR2 SYDVKM. CDR3 DNA sequence: TGTGCCAGCAGTTCCTGGGGGAGCGGGAGGGCCGGAGAGACCCAGTACTTC. Residues: CASSSWGSGRAGETQYF.

The chain carries TRBV30 and TRBJ2-3; D call uncertain. The CDR3 is 13 residues long. V lost 2 bases and J lost 2, with 8 bases in between. Germline-derived CDR1 and CDR2 are GTSNPN and SVGIG (reference sequence). The CDR3 nucleotides read TGTGCCTGGAGTAACAGTGTCACAGATACGCAGTATTTT. Amino acids: CAWSNSVTDTQYF.

The chain employs TRBV15 and TRBJ1-5; no clear D gene. Germline-derived CDR1 and CDR2 are LNHNV and YYDKDF (reference sequence). V was cut by 5 bases and J by 4 bases, with 9 bases left in between. The CDR3 is 13 residues long. As DNA, the CDR3 is TGTGCCACCAGCTACAGACTAAATCAGCCCCAGCATTTT. It codes for CATSYRLNQPQHF.

CDR3: CATQRANEKLFF. Here the CDR3 DNA reads TGTGCCACACAGAGAGCTAATGAAAAACTGTTTTTT. The chain employs TRBV28 and TRBJ1-4, with D uncertain. Trimming removed 10 bases from V and 3 bases from J, with 9 bases in between. This CDR3 is 12 amino acids long. Germline values: CDR1 MDHEN, CDR2 SYDVKM.

The chain is built from TRBV19 and TRBJ1-5; D might be TRBD1 (5 bases). CDR3 length: 16 residues. V lost 7 bases and J lost 2, with 18 bases in between. From germline, CDR1 is LNHDA and CDR2 SQIVND (reference sequence). Here the CDR3 reads CASTEGPGQRNQPQHF. The CDR3 nucleotides read TGTGCCAGTACCGAGGGGCCGGGGCAGCGCAATCAGCCCCAGCATTTT.

The V call is TRBV10-3, the J call TRBJ2-7, with D possibly called TRBD1 or TRBD2 (5 bases each). The CDR3 sequence is 15 residues long. V was pared by 6 bases and J by 4 bases, with 19 bases between. The germline V gene has CDR1 ENHRY and CDR2 SYGVKD. The CDR3 bases are TGTGCCATCAGGGAAAGCCAAGGGGAGTATTACGAGCAGTACTTC. It is translated as CAIRESQGEYYEQYF.

The chain links TRBV5-1 to TRBJ1-1; 9 nucleotides agree with TRBD1. Trimming cost V 1 base and J 0 bases; bases outside gene matches: 1. This CDR3 has 15 residues. Per the germline V gene, CDR1 is SGHRS and CDR2 is YFSETQ. The CDR3 nucleotides read TGCGCCAGCAGCTTGACAGGGGGCGTGAACACTGAAGCTTTCTTT. It specifies CASSLTGGVNTEAFF.

The V and J genes are TRBV28 and TRBJ1-1; D uncertain. Trimming shortened V by 6 bases and J by 7 bases, and 9 bases separated the two germline ends. The CDR3 extends over 11 amino acids. The germline CDR1 and CDR2 sequences are MDHEN and SYDVKM. The CDR3 coding sequence is TGTGCCAGCAGGGTCCGGGGTGAAGCTTTCTTT. This encodes CASRVRGEAFF.

The chain links TRBV5-6 to TRBJ1-2, with D unresolved. Germline V CDR1 and CDR2: SGHDT, YYEEEE. Trimming removed 4 bases at V and 5 bases at J, with 12 bases between. The CDR3 has 13 amino acids. Here the CDR3 DNA reads TGTGCCAGCAGCCAAACCCCCCGGTATGGCTACACCTTC. Amino acid sequence: CASSQTPRYGYTF.

The V gene is TRBV5-1, the J gene TRBJ2-4, with a weak D call TRBD2 (6 bases). The CDR3 consists of 14 residues. Trimming removed 0 bases at V and 5 bases at J, with 9 bases between. Germline V gives CDR1 SGHRS, CDR2 YFSETQ. The CDR3 DNA reads TGCGCCAGCAGCTTGGACAGGAGGGAAAACATTCAGTACTTC. Residues: CASSLDRRENIQYF.

The chain employs TRBV5-1 and TRBJ2-6, with D possibly called TRBD1 or TRBD2 (6 bases each). Trimming removed 0 bases from V and 4 bases from J, with 20 bases in between. Per germline, CDR1 SGHRS and CDR2 YFSETQ. CDR3 size: 19 residues. CDR3 DNA: TGCGCCAGCAGCTTGGACACGTCATTCGGGGGCTTCGGGGCCAACGTCCTGACTTTC. It yields the protein CASSLDTSFGGFGANVLTF.

The chain links TRBV6-5 to TRBJ2-1; no definite D call. Germline CDR1 reads MNHEY; CDR2 reads SVGAGI. V shed 2 bases and J shed 3 bases, with 8 bases lying between them. CDR3 size: 14 residues. The CDR3 loop reads CASSYERVYNEQFF. CDR3 bases: TGTGCCAGCAGTTACGAGAGAGTCTACAATGAGCAGTTCTTC.